What follows are 10 T cell receptor beta chains derived from one specimen sequenced in a study of T cell changes during pregnancy in multiple sclerosis. Method: immunoSEQ multiplex PCR; TCRdb's copy keeps in-frame clones and lacks some. The sample shows over 45,000 clones, 80% to 95% of them seen only once. This specimen consisted of peripheral blood, obtained in the third trimester of pregnancy. The receptors were gathered from a female donor with multiple sclerosis, enrolled in a pregnancy study.

This rearrangement joins TRBV6-6 to TRBJ2-7; 7 bases are shared with TRBD2. Looked up from germline, CDR1 is MNHNY and CDR2 is SVGAGI (reference sequence). This CDR3 is built from 12 residues. Here the CDR3 reads CASKRDLPEQYF. The CDR3 coding sequence is TGTGCTTCCAAGCGGGATCTCCCCGAGCAGTACTTC.

V and J are TRBV6-5 and TRBJ2-1; 11 bases agree with TRBD2. The CDR3 runs to 16 residues. Germline CDR1 reads MNHEY; CDR2 reads SVGAGI. With V trimmed by 4 bases and J by 9 bases, 11 bases remained unmatched. The CDR3 spells CASSFLSGRVSGEQFF. CDR3 DNA: TGTGCCAGCAGTTTCCTTAGCGGGAGGGTTAGCGGTGAGCAGTTCTTC.

The chain recombines TRBV18 with TRBJ2-5; the D gene is possibly TRBD1 (5 bases). With 5 bases removed from V and 2 bases from J, the gap between germline ends came to 9 bases. This CDR3 has 13 residues. Germline V gene lookup returns CDR1 KGHSH and CDR2 LQKENI. CDR3 loop: CASSKGLQETQYF. CDR3 DNA sequence: TGTGCCAGCTCAAAGGGGCTGCAAGAGACCCAGTACTTC.

The gene calls are TRBV19 and TRBJ2-1; 13 positions agree with TRBD2. Losses at the gene ends were 5 bases for V and 0 bases for J; bases not matched to a gene: 7. The CDR3 contains 18 residues. The germline V gene has CDR1 LNHDA and CDR2 SQIVND (reference sequence). The CDR3 loop reads CASSWTSGGRSSYNEQFF. DNA for the CDR3: TGTGCCAGTAGTTGGACTAGCGGGGGCAGAAGCTCCTACAATGAGCAGTTCTTC.

V is TRBV19 and J is TRBJ1-1; a weak D match, TRBD1 (5 bases). V lost 6 bases and J 1 base, leaving 6 bases between the germline ends. Germline CDR1 reads LNHDA; CDR2 reads SQIVND (reference sequence). The CDR3 sequence is 12 residues long. CDR3 protein: CASSDRNTEAFF. In DNA form, the CDR3 reads TGTGCCAGTAGCGACAGGAACACTGAAGCTTTCTTT.

The chain employs TRBV5-4 and TRBJ1-2; no definite D call. The CDR3 runs to 13 residues. Germline V gene data show CDR1 as SGHNT and CDR2 as YYREEE (reference sequence). The ends were cut back, 4 bases at V and 2 bases at J, with 9 bases in the middle. The CDR3 sequence is CASSLDINYGYTF. The CDR3 coding sequence is TGTGCCAGCAGCCTTGACATCAACTATGGCTACACCTTC.

The DNA of the CDR3 is TGTGCCAGCAGTTTATACGGGACTGACGAGCAGTACTTC. It encodes CASSLYGTDEQYF. The J gene is TRBJ2-7, the V gene TRBV28; D is possibly TRBD2 (6 bases). Germline CDR1 reads MDHEN; CDR2 reads SYDVKM. Trimming pared 1 base from V and 5 bases from J, leaving 9 bases between. The CDR3 totals 13 residues.

This chain links TRBV19 with TRBJ2-1; D is perhaps TRBD2 (5 bases). CDR1 and CDR2 (germline): LNHDA, SQIVND (reference sequence). V shed 4 bases and J shed 6 bases, with 13 bases lying between them. This CDR3 region has 14 residues. CDR3 protein: CASSTGLAGNEQFF. DNA of the CDR3: TGTGCCAGTAGTACCGGGCTAGCCGGCAATGAGCAGTTCTTC.

V usage is TRBV19 and J usage is TRBJ2-1; the match to TRBD2 covers 8 bases. The V and J ends lost 3 bases and 5 bases, in that order; junction bases with no gene match: 12. CDR1 is LNHDA, CDR2 SQIVND, per germline (reference sequence). CDR3 size: 17 residues. CDR3 bases: TGTGCCAGTAGTATCCGGCAGCCTAGCGGGTTAAACAATGAGCAGTTCTTC. Amino acids: CASSIRQPSGLNNEQFF.

The sample holds one count of this clone. J is TRBJ2-1 and V is TRBV5-5, with 7 bases identical to TRBD1. The CDR3 contains 13 residues. The J segment lost 8 bases and the V segment lost 0 bases, leaving 2 bases of the junction unmatched. The germline V gene encodes CDR1 SGHKS and CDR2 YYEKEE (reference sequence). CDR3: CASSLVTGDEQFF. The CDR3 coding sequence is TGTGCCAGCAGCTTGGTTACAGGGGATGAGCAGTTCTTC.